These T cell receptor beta chains were read from a single sample in a study of monozygotic twins with inflammatory bowel disease. TCRdb reprocessed the 5' RACE reads and stores each CDR3 protein as one record, lacking DNA. The specimen's table records just over 300,000 distinct CDR3 sequences. The sample consisted of blood. The receptor source for this set is a human donor with ulcerative colitis or Crohn's disease, or a healthy co-twin of an affected twin (not recorded which). Each CDR3 is given with its conserved first and last residue. Fields, in order: V gene, J gene, CDR3 protein.

v_call: TRBV4-3
j_call: TRBJ2-7
cdr3_aa: CASSQGFSPSFQQYF

v_call: TRBV5-6
j_call: TRBJ2-6
cdr3_aa: CASSFEVSGANVLTF

v_call: TRBV5-1
j_call: TRBJ2-2
cdr3_aa: CASTRQGGDTGELFF

v_call: TRBV6-5
j_call: TRBJ2-2
cdr3_aa: CAARSTVGELFF

v_call: TRBV10-3
j_call: TRBJ2-3
cdr3_aa: CAISESGHTDTQYF

v_call: TRBV30
j_call: TRBJ1-5
cdr3_aa: CAWSQGTGQPQHF

v_call: TRBV5-1
j_call: TRBJ2-2
cdr3_aa: CASSLRTGQTGELFF

v_call: TRBV11-2
j_call: TRBJ2-7
cdr3_aa: CASRTSGRALYEQYF

v_call: TRBV20-1
j_call: TRBJ1-2
cdr3_aa: CSARGPGNYGYTF

v_call: TRBV6-5
j_call: TRBJ1-2
cdr3_aa: CASSPDRRGGYTF

v_call: TRBV12-3/TRBV12-4
j_call: TRBJ2-4
cdr3_aa: CASLAGVKNIQYF

v_call: TRBV20-1
j_call: TRBJ2-2
cdr3_aa: CSAGTSGRKRTGELFF

v_call: TRBV5-4
j_call: TRBJ2-2
cdr3_aa: CASSSLSRTNTGELFF

v_call: TRBV18
j_call: TRBJ2-7
cdr3_aa: CASSHRSGDRPYEQYF

v_call: TRBV12-3/TRBV12-4
j_call: TRBJ1-2
cdr3_aa: CASSRTGGWNYGYTF

v_call: TRBV11-2
j_call: TRBJ2-1
cdr3_aa: CASSSGTSGSGGNEQFF

v_call: TRBV6-2/TRBV6-3
j_call: TRBJ2-2
cdr3_aa: CASSLDTNTGELFF

v_call: TRBV28
j_call: TRBJ1-3
cdr3_aa: CASSLFTPKGQDGNTIYF

v_call: TRBV12-3/TRBV12-4
j_call: TRBJ2-4
cdr3_aa: CASSRPGQGGRAKNIQYF

v_call: TRBV12-3/TRBV12-4
j_call: TRBJ1-1
cdr3_aa: CASRVDRVGKAFF

v_call: TRBV11-2
j_call: TRBJ1-5
cdr3_aa: CASSGGTLVSNQPQHF

v_call: TRBV7-8
j_call: TRBJ2-5
cdr3_aa: CASSVIRDGLDLQETQYF

v_call: TRBV7-2
j_call: TRBJ1-1
cdr3_aa: CASSLDPGVTEAFF

v_call: TRBV20-1
j_call: TRBJ2-7
cdr3_aa: CSARVLGSSYEQYF

v_call: TRBV29-1
j_call: TRBJ1-1
cdr3_aa: CSVDRTYTEAFF

v_call: TRBV6-5
j_call: TRBJ2-7
cdr3_aa: CASSYIGQGASYEQYF

v_call: TRBV4-3
j_call: TRBJ2-3
cdr3_aa: CASSQADLDTDTQYF

v_call: TRBV7-9
j_call: TRBJ2-5
cdr3_aa: CASSAPQPDKQETQYF

v_call: TRBV7-9
j_call: TRBJ2-7
cdr3_aa: CASSWGQEATNF

v_call: TRBV11-2
j_call: TRBJ2-2
cdr3_aa: CASSYTNTGELFF

v_call: TRBV29-1
j_call: TRBJ2-3
cdr3_aa: CSVVGDRTQYF

v_call: TRBV7-2
j_call: TRBJ1-2
cdr3_aa: CASSTDPLWYGYTF

v_call: TRBV12-3/TRBV12-4
j_call: TRBJ1-5
cdr3_aa: CASSDPGGGRQPQHF

v_call: TRBV5-1
j_call: TRBJ1-3
cdr3_aa: CATRRGSSGNTIYF

v_call: TRBV7-6
j_call: TRBJ2-3
cdr3_aa: CASSSGTSGGGTQYF

v_call: TRBV11-2
j_call: TRBJ2-1
cdr3_aa: CASSTRTSGVYNEQFF

v_call: TRBV28
j_call: TRBJ2-1
cdr3_aa: CASTGASTGAYNEQFF

v_call: TRBV5-1
j_call: TRBJ1-6
cdr3_aa: CASSLHLGARTYNSPLHF

v_call: TRBV7-9
j_call: TRBJ2-1
cdr3_aa: CASSLGYRDNEQFF

v_call: TRBV6-2/TRBV6-3
j_call: TRBJ2-2
cdr3_aa: CAGEQANTGELFF

v_call: TRBV20-1
j_call: TRBJ2-7
cdr3_aa: CSARGVGGFGYEQYF

v_call: TRBV14
j_call: TRBJ1-4
cdr3_aa: CASSPRAGRGEKLFF

v_call: TRBV10-3
j_call: TRBJ1-2
cdr3_aa: CAISDDRPNYGYTF

v_call: TRBV6-6
j_call: TRBJ1-1
cdr3_aa: CASSGWTASKAFF

v_call: TRBV24-1
j_call: TRBJ1-5
cdr3_aa: CATRHKLNRDPIKQSNQPQHF

v_call: TRBV7-2
j_call: TRBJ2-3
cdr3_aa: CASSLWADTQYF

v_call: TRBV30
j_call: TRBJ2-4
cdr3_aa: CAWSGGRTSGGAFQYF

v_call: TRBV19
j_call: TRBJ2-2
cdr3_aa: CASSIPSGGVNTGELFF

v_call: TRBV14
j_call: TRBJ2-3
cdr3_aa: CASSQGLAYYTQYF

v_call: TRBV20-1
j_call: TRBJ2-3
cdr3_aa: CSATPWAGVGASTDTQYF

v_call: TRBV3-1
j_call: TRBJ2-7
cdr3_aa: CASSHGLAGGFRPAEQYF

v_call: TRBV4-2
j_call: TRBJ2-7
cdr3_aa: CASSQVGSLTYEQYF

v_call: TRBV5-1
j_call: TRBJ2-5
cdr3_aa: CASSLTIGQGKGTQYF

v_call: TRBV12-3/TRBV12-4
j_call: TRBJ2-3
cdr3_aa: CASSLVPNTDTQYF